This T cell receptor beta chain was captured by sequencing in a study of a mutant IDH1 vaccine in newly diagnosed glioma. Study details: Vaccination was launched 4-6 weeks after radiotherapy alone, or with temozolomide cycles.

Worth noting for this clone: No antigen is known for it.

Described time point: week 35, safety follow-up. Every vaccination contained 300 ug of the mutant IDH1 20-mer peptide and was paired with topical imiquimod. Those who donated had recent WHO grade 3 or 4 IDH1-mutant, ATRX-lost astrocytomas. Profiled with immunoSEQ multiplex PCR; TCRdb holds only in-frame clones, not every one. The table includes 35,000 to 45,000 clones, 65% to 90% detected once. The specimen comprised PBMCs, sampled from a glioma patient whose treatment included an IDH1 peptide vaccine. This clonotype was obtained from a woman aged 45 to 65 with glioma.

In DNA, the CDR3 is TGTGCCAGCAGCGTAGGGACAATGGAAGTGGACTATGGCTACACCTTC. It codes for CASSVGTMEVDYGYTF. This chain joins TRBV9 and TRBJ1-2, with D maybe TRBD1 (5 bases). Germline V gene data show CDR1 as SGDLS and CDR2 as YYNGEE. The CDR3 totals 16 residues. The germline V and J ends were trimmed by 0 bases and 3 bases, with 15 bases remaining between them.